This is a list of T cell receptor beta chains from one sample in a study of T cell responses to AZD1222 COVID-19 vaccine. Produced via immunoSEQ multiplex PCR; TCRdb's table is partial and in-frame only. The sample comprises 100,000 to 120,000 clones, approximately 90% of which are singletons, and about 6.8% rests with the top ten. This specimen consisted of peripheral blood, obtained 28 days after the second AZD1222 dose. These TCRs come from an adult who received the AZD1222 COVID-19 vaccine. Both conserved end residues are part of each CDR3. D genes are given only for firm matches. Size tells how often a clone was seen (once, few, many) or the class of an expanded clone, and some rows leave it out.

D,J,size,V,CDR3,DNA
TRBD2,TRBJ2-2,medium-sized,TRBV2,CASSPTSGGALTGELFF,TGTGCCAGCAGTCCTACTAGCGGGGGGGCGTTAACCGGGGAGCTGTTTTTT
-,TRBJ2-3,-,TRBV2,CASSDHRVRPDTQYF,TGTGCCAGCAGTGACCACAGGGTGCGGCCAGATACGCAGTATTTT
TRBD1,TRBJ2-3,few,TRBV12-5,CASGLGDRGSTDTQYF,TGTGCTAGTGGTTTGGGTGACAGGGGAAGCACAGATACGCAGTATTTT
-,TRBJ1-2,-,TRBV9,CASSRRDPNYGYTF,TGTGCCAGCAGCCGGCGGGACCCTAACTATGGCTACACCTTC
TRBD1,TRBJ2-7,once,TRBV5-6,CASSFETGAYEQYF,TGTGCCAGCAGCTTTGAGACAGGGGCCTACGAGCAGTACTTC
TRBD1,TRBJ1-4,-,TRBV11-2,CASRPHRGHGEKLFF,TGTGCCAGCAGACCCCACAGGGGGCATGGGGAAAAACTGTTTTTT
-,TRBJ2-5,once,TRBV3-1/TRBV3-2,CASSSLVTGETQYF,TGTGCCAGCAGCTCCCTGGTCACGGGAGAGACCCAGTACTTC
-,TRBJ2-7,-,TRBV2,CASKGGQLDYEQYF,TGTGCCAGCAAGGGGGGACAACTAGACTACGAGCAGTACTTC
TRBD2,TRBJ2-7,-,TRBV5-4,CASSLKLAGGPREQYF,TGTGCCAGCAGCTTGAAACTAGCGGGGGGGCCACGAGAGCAGTACTTC
-,TRBJ2-7,-,TRBV7-2,CASSFQGRPGRYEQYF,TGTGCCAGCAGCTTCCAAGGTAGGCCAGGAAGATACGAGCAGTACTTC
TRBD2,TRBJ2-1,-,TRBV18,CASSPATRGAYNEQFF,TGTGCCAGCTCACCAGCAACGCGGGGGGCCTACAATGAGCAGTTCTTC
-,TRBJ2-7,-,TRBV4-2,CASSQEEDTYEQYF,TGTGCCAGCAGCCAAGAGGAGGACACCTACGAGCAGTACTTC
-,TRBJ2-1,-,TRBV5-6,CASSLSYGGVSYNEQFF,TGTGCCAGCAGCTTATCTTACGGCGGGGTATCCTACAATGAGCAGTTCTTC
TRBD1,TRBJ1-2,-,TRBV4-3,CASSQDFLQGGPHGYTF,TGCGCCAGCAGCCAAGATTTTCTTCAGGGGGGCCCCCATGGCTACACCTTC
-,TRBJ1-4,-,TRBV6-5,CASRGGSNEKLFF,TGTGCCAGCCGAGGTGGCAGTAATGAAAAACTGTTTTTT
-,TRBJ1-5,-,TRBV6-2/TRBV6-3,CASSGANQPQHF,TGTGCCAGCAGTGGGGCTAATCAGCCCCAGCATTTT
-,TRBJ2-5,-,TRBV21-1,CASSKERTGQETQYF,TGTGCCAGCAGCAAAGAGCGGACCGGACAAGAGACCCAGTACTTC
-,TRBJ2-1,few,TRBV6-2/TRBV6-3,CASSWGQGQFF,TGTGCCAGCAGTTGGGGACAAGGGCAGTTCTTC
TRBD1,TRBJ1-2,-,TRBV27,CASSTTGGTSYGYTF,TGTGCCAGCAGTACTACAGGGGGCACTTCCTATGGCTACACCTTC
TRBD1,TRBJ2-7,-,TRBV6-5,CASRPGQVGEQYF,TGTGCCAGCAGACCGGGACAGGTGGGCGAGCAGTACTTC
-,TRBJ2-2,-,TRBV20-1,CSASPGNTGELFF,TGCAGTGCTAGTCCCGGTAACACCGGGGAGCTGTTTTTT
TRBD1,TRBJ1-4,-,TRBV3-1/TRBV3-2,CASSQGDRNNEKLFF,TGTGCCAGCAGCCAAGGGGACAGGAATAATGAAAAACTGTTTTTT
TRBD2,TRBJ2-5,-,TRBV2,CASSVAAGGQETQYF,TGTGCCAGCAGTGTCGCGGCGGGGGGGCAAGAGACCCAGTACTTC
TRBD1,TRBJ1-1,-,TRBV5-1,CASSFETGGRTEAFF,TGCGCCAGCAGCTTCGAGACAGGGGGTCGAACTGAAGCTTTCTTT
-,TRBJ1-5,-,TRBV2,CASRKGDSNQPQHF,TGTGCCAGCCGTAAGGGGGATAGCAATCAGCCCCAGCATTTT
-,TRBJ1-5,once,TRBV19,CASRGGGSGSNQPQHF,TGTGCCAGTAGGGGCGGTGGCAGCGGAAGCAATCAGCCCCAGCATTTT
TRBD2,TRBJ2-5,-,TRBV27,CASRRLAEETQYF,TGTGCCAGCAGAAGGCTAGCGGAAGAGACCCAGTACTTC
-,TRBJ1-5,once,TRBV28,CASNPGRVQPQHF,TGTGCCAGCAACCCAGGGCGAGTTCAGCCCCAGCATTTT
-,TRBJ2-3,-,TRBV6-2/TRBV6-3,CASSYSKGGGKDTQYF,TGTGCCAGCAGTTACTCGAAAGGGGGCGGGAAAGATACGCAGTATTTT
-,TRBJ1-1,-,TRBV7-9,CASSLRNEAFF,TGTGCCAGCAGCTTAAGAAATGAAGCTTTCTTT
-,TRBJ2-1,-,TRBV19,CASSMAGSGYNEQFF,TGTGCCAGTAGTATGGCCGGGAGTGGCTACAATGAGCAGTTCTTC
-,TRBJ1-2,few,TRBV6-5,CASSYDSVNYGYTF,TGTGCCAGCAGTTACGACAGCGTTAACTATGGCTACACCTTC
-,TRBJ1-4,-,TRBV2,CASSVARPGEKLFF,TGTGCCAGCAGTGTCGCCCGGCCGGGTGAAAAACTGTTTTTT
-,TRBJ1-5,-,TRBV6-2/TRBV6-3,CASSYSSYSNQPQHF,TGTGCCAGCAGTTACTCTTCTTATAGCAATCAGCCCCAGCATTTT
TRBD1,TRBJ1-1,-,TRBV7-2,CASSPQGTVKNTEAFF,TGTGCCAGCAGCCCGCAAGGGACAGTAAAGAACACTGAAGCTTTCTTT
TRBD1,TRBJ2-5,-,TRBV19,CASSSQTGAETQYF,TGTGCCAGTAGTTCCCAGACAGGGGCAGAGACCCAGTACTTC
TRBD1,TRBJ1-1,few,TRBV6-1,CASSARTGGVGATEAFF,TGTGCCAGCAGTGCCCGGACAGGGGGCGTCGGGGCCACTGAAGCTTTCTTT
-,TRBJ2-3,-,TRBV12-3/TRBV12-4,CASTPHTDTQYF,TGTGCCAGCACCCCCCACACAGATACGCAGTATTTT
TRBD1,TRBJ1-1,-,TRBV9,CASSPQGAHDTEAFF,TGTGCCAGCAGCCCGCAGGGGGCGCATGACACTGAAGCTTTCTTT
-,TRBJ1-5,-,TRBV5-1,CASSLSGYGNQPQHF,TGCGCCAGCAGCTTGTCCGGGTATGGCAATCAGCCCCAGCATTTT
-,TRBJ2-1,-,TRBV25-1,CASSVRGGNEQFF,TGTGCCAGCAGTGTACGGGGTGGCAATGAGCAGTTCTTC
-,TRBJ1-3,-,TRBV4-3,CASSQDITASGNTIYF,TGCGCCAGCAGCCAAGACATAACGGCCTCTGGAAACACCATATATTTT
-,TRBJ1-6,-,TRBV5-1,CASSSQGAGNSPLHF,TGCGCCAGCAGCTCCCAGGGCGCGGGTAATTCACCCCTCCACTTT
TRBD1,TRBJ2-1,-,TRBV2,CASRAGQGMRQFF,TGTGCCAGCAGGGCGGGACAGGGGATGAGGCAGTTCTTC
TRBD1,TRBJ1-5,-,TRBV19,CASSDRERGQPQHF,TGTGCCAGTAGTGACAGGGAGCGGGGTCAGCCCCAGCATTTT
-,TRBJ2-2,-,TRBV5-1,CASSLVLTAGELFF,TGCGCCAGCAGCTTGGTGCTAACGGCCGGGGAGCTGTTTTTT
-,TRBJ1-1,-,TRBV7-2,CASSLEYKINTEAFF,TGTGCCAGCAGCTTAGAGTACAAAATTAACACTGAAGCTTTCTTT
TRBD1,TRBJ1-5,-,TRBV29-1,CSVGQGNQPQHF,TGCAGCGTGGGACAGGGAAATCAGCCCCAGCATTTT